Presented here are 2 T cell receptor beta chains from one specimen sequenced in a study of OX40 agonist ivuxolimab in advanced cancers. The data were produced by immunoSEQ multiplex PCR, yet TCRdb's version contains in-frame clones alone and is incomplete. The table includes roughly 41,000 clones, 60% to 80% detected once. Sequenced here: CD4+ or CD8+ T cells sorted from blood, sampled in a trial of the OX40 agonist ivuxolimab. These receptors were obtained from an adult with an advanced solid tumor such as melanoma, head and neck, liver or kidney cancer.

The chain uses TRBV18 and TRBJ2-7, with 11 bases lining up with TRBD1. V lost 0 bases and J lost 4; bases outside the gene matches: 2. Germline values: CDR1 KGHSH, CDR2 LQKENI. The CDR3 extends over 15 amino acids. CDR3 nucleotides: TGTGCCAGCTCACCACCGGACAGGGGGCAATACGAGCAGTACTTC. Translation gives CASSPPDRGQYEQYF. Combining the CDR3 with reference TRBV18 and TRBJ2-7 gives the whole variable domain NAGVMQNPRHLVRRRGQEARLRCSPMKGHSHVYWYRQLPEEGLKFMVYLQKENIIDESGMPKERFSAEFPKEGPSILRIQQVVRGDSAAYFCASSPPDRGQYEQYFGPGTRLTVT.

The chain joins TRBV29-1 to TRBJ2-7; TRBD2 is a possible D gene (5 bases). CDR3 length: 13 residues. Trimming removed 1 base at V and 3 bases at J, with 10 bases between. The V gene's germline CDR1 is SQVTM and CDR2 ANQGSEA. The DNA for the CDR3 is TGCAGCGTTGAAGGGCGAGGGTTCTACGAGCAGTACTTC. Its translation is CSVEGRGFYEQYF.